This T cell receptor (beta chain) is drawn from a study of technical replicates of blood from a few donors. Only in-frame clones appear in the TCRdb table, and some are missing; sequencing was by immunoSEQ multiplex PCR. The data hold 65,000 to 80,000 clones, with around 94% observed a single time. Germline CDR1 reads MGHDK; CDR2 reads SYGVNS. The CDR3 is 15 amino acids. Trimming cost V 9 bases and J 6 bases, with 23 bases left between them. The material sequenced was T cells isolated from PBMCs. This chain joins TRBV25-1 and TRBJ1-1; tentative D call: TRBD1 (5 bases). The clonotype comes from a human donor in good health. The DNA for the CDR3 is TGTGCCAGAAGTACCGGGGGTGCGTACACTGCTGAAGCTTTCTTT. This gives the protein CARSTGGAYTAEAFF.